This TCR beta chain appears in the sequencing data of a study of T-cell reconstitution after alpha-beta-depleted transplantation in children. Study-level findings and limits: Hyperexpanded clones declined; after one year, newly produced T cells mostly supplied diversity.

Researchers prepared the TCRbeta library using unique molecular identifiers, the study reports. In TCRdb, the PCR reads were re-called with MiXCR into one record per CDR3 protein. This sample carries 200,000 to 250,000 distinct CDR3 sequences, approximately 7% of them seen once, and the ten largest clones take just over 5.5%. Germline V gene data show CDR1 as SGHRS and CDR2 as YFSETQ. The CDR3 has 15 amino acids. With V trimmed by 5 bases and J by 5 bases, 8 bases remained unmatched. This clonotype occurred many times. Its specificity is unknown. This sequence joins TRBV5-1 and TRBJ2-1; TRBD2 matches 9 bases. The clonotype was recovered from a boy aged 2 to 9 with acute lymphoblastic leukemia, due to receive a stem cell transplant. This material consisted of PBMCs, taken before TCRalphabeta/CD19-depleted stem cell transplant. This chain's CDR3 is CASSPGLAPNNEQFF. For the CDR3, the DNA is TGCGCCAGCAGTCCCGGACTAGCGCCCAACAATGAGCAGTTCTTC.